The source of this T cell receptor beta chain is a study of blood T cells in healthy people across ages. Study-wide points: PBMCs were not sorted, which prevented a conclusive comparison of naive versus antigen-experienced cells.

Combining a sample-barcoded 5' primer with a J-beta primer mix, a second PCR ran for 7 to 11 cycles. TCRdb itself ran the 5' RACE reads through MiXCR, one entry per CDR3 protein. Of some 730,000 distinct CDR3 sequences in the sample, 22% were seen once. The sample, approximately 10 milliliters of peripheral blood, was drawn from each donor. A minimum of 5 micrograms of total RNA was extracted per sample. As for this clonotype: The target antigen is unknown.

CDR1 and CDR2 from the germline V gene are SGDLS and YYNGEE. The CDR3 extends over 11 amino acids. The V segment lost 10 bases and the J segment 6 bases; nucleotides outside the gene matches: 5. This sequence was found in a man between 70 and 80 years old in good health. Source material: blood. This chain connects TRBV9 to TRBJ2-7; 9 bases align to TRBD1. CDR3 coding DNA: TGTGCCGCAAGGACAGGGGTCGAGCAGTACTTC. Amino acid sequence: CAARTGVEQYF.